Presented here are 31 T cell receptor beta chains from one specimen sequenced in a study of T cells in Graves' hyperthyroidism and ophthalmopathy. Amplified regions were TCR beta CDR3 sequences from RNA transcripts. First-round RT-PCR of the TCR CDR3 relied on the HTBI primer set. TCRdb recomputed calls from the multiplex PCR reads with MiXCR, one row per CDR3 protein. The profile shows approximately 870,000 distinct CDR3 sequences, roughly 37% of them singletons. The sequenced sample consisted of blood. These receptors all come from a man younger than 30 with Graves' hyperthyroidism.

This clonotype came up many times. CDR3 protein: CASSDGTEMYSPLHF. CDR3 DNA sequence: TGTGCCAGCAGTGACGGGACAGAGATGTATTCACCCCTCCACTTT. The genes are TRBV2 and TRBJ1-6; TRBD1 matches 7 bases. The CDR3 is 15 residues long. Germline trimming cut 3 bases from V and 8 bases from J; bases unmatched to any gene: 7. Germline loops: CDR1 SNHLY, CDR2 FYNNEI.

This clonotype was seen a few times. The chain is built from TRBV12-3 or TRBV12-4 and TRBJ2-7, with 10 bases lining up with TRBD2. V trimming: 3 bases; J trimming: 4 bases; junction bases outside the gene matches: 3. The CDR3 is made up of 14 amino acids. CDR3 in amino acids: CASSFGTSEYEQYF. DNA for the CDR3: TGTGCCAGCAGTTTCGGGACTAGCGAGTACGAGCAGTACTTC.

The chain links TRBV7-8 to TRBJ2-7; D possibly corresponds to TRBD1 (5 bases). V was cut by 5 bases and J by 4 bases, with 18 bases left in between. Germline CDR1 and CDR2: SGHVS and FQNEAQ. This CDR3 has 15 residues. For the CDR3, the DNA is TGTGCCAGCAGCCCCCGACGAGGACCAGGGTACGAGCAGTACTTC. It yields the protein CASSPRRGPGYEQYF.

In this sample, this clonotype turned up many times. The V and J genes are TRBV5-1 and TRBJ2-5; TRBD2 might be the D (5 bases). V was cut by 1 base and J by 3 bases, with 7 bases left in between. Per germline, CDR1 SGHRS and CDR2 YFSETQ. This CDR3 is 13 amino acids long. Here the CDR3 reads CASSLMREETQYF. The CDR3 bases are TGCGCCAGCAGCTTGATGCGGGAAGAGACCCAGTACTTC.

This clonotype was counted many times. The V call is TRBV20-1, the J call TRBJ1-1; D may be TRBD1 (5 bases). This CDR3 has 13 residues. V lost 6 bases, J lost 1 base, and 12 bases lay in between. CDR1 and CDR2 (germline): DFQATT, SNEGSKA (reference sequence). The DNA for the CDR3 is TGCAGTGCGTCCAAGGGGAAGAACACTGAAGCTTTCTTT. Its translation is CSASKGKNTEAFF.

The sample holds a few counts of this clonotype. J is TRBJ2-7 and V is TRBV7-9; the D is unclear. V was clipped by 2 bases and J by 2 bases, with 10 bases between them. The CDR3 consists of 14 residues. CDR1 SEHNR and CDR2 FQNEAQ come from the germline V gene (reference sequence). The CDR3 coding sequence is TGTGCCAGCAGCTTATCAGAGACAACCTACGAGCAGTACTTC. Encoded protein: CASSLSETTYEQYF.

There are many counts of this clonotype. In nucleotides, the CDR3 is TGTGCCACCAGCAGAGAACAGGGTAATCTGGCTTTCTTT. Its translation: CATSREQGNLAFF. J is TRBJ1-1 and V is TRBV15; a possible D gene is TRBD1 (6 bases). The CDR3 extends over 13 amino acids. Trimming took off 0 bases at V and 11 bases at J, with 13 bases between the two ends. CDR1 LNHNV and CDR2 YYDKDF come from the germline V gene (reference sequence).

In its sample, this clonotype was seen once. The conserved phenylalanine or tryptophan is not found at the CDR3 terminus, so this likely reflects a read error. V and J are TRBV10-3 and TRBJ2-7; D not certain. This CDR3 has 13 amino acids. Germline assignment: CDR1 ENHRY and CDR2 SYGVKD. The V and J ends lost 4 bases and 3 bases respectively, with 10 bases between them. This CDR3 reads CAISASGSYEQYL. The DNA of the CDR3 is TGTGCCATCAGTGCTTCCGGCAGCTACGAGCAGTACCTC.

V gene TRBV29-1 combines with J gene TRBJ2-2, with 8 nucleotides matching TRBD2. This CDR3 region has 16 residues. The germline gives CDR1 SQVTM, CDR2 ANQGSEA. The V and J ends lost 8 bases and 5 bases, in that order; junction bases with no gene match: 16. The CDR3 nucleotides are TGCAGCTTAGCGGGGCAGGGTTATATGACGACCGGGGAGCTGTTTTTT. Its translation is CSLAGQGYMTTGELFF.

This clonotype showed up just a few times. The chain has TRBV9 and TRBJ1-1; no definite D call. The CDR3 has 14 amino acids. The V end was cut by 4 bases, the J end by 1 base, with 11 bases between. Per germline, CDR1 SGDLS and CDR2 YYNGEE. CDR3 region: CASSLPEANTEAFF. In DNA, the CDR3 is TGTGCCAGCAGCCTCCCAGAGGCGAACACTGAAGCTTTCTTT.

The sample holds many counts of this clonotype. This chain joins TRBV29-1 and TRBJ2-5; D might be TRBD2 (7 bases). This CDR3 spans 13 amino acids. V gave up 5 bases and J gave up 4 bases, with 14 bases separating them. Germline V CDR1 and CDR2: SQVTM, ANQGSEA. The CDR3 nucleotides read TGCAGCGTTCCTGAGGGGGGGCTAGAGACCCAGTACTTC. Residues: CSVPEGGLETQYF. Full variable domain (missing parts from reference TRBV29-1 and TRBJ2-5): SAVISQKPSRDICQRGTSLTIQCQVDSQVTMMFWYRQQPGQSLTLIATANQGSEATYESGFVIDKFPISRPNLTFSTLTVSNMSPEDSSIYLCSVPEGGLETQYFGPGTRLLVL.

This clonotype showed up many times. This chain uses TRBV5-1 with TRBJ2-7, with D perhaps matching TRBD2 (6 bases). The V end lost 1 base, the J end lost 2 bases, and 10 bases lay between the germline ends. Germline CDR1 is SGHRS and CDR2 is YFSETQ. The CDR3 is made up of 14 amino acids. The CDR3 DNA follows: TGCGCCAGCAGCTTGATAGCGGACACCTACGAGCAGTACTTC. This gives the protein CASSLIADTYEQYF.

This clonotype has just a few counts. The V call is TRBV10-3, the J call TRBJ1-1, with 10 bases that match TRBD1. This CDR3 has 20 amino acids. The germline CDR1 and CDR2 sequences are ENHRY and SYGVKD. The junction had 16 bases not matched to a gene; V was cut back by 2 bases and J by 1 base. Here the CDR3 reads CAISEGRTGGPPLRNTEAFF. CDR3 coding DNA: TGTGCCATCAGTGAGGGTCGGACAGGGGGACCCCCTTTAAGGAACACTGAAGCTTTCTTT.

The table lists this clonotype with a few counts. In DNA form, the CDR3 reads TGTGCCAGCAGAGGACAGGGGGACACTGAAGCTTTCTTT. Translating gives CASRGQGDTEAFF. The chain uses TRBV6-5 and TRBJ1-1; 10 bases match TRBD1. The V gene's germline CDR1 is MNHEY and CDR2 SVGAGI. The J segment lost 3 bases and the V segment lost 6 bases, leaving 1 base of the junction unmatched. The CDR3 runs to 13 residues.

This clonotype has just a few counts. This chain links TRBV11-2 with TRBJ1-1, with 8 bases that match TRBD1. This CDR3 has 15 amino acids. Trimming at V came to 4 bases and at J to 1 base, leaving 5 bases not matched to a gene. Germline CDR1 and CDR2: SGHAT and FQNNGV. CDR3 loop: CASSSLRGPNTEAFF. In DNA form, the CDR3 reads TGTGCCAGCAGCTCCCTCAGGGGGCCGAACACTGAAGCTTTCTTT.

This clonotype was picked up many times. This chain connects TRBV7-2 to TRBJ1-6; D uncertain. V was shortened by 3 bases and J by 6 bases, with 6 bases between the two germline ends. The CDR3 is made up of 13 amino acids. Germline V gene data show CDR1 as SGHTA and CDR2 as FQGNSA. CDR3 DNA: TGTGCCAGCAGCTTTGAGGGTAATTCACCCCTCCACTTT. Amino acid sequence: CASSFEGNSPLHF.

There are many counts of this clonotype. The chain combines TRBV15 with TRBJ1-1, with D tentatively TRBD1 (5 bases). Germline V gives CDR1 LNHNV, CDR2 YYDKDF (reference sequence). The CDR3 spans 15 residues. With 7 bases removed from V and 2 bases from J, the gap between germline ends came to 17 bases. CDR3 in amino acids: CATKGLGTDNTEAFF. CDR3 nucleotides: TGTGCCACCAAAGGACTCGGGACCGACAACACTGAAGCTTTCTTT.

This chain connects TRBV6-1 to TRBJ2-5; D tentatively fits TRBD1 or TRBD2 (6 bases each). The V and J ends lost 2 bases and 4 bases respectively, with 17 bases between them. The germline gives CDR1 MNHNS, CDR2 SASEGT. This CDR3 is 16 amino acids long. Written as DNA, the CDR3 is TGTGCCAGCAGTGAATCCCCTATGGAGGGGGGAGAGACCCAGTACTTC. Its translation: CASSESPMEGGETQYF.

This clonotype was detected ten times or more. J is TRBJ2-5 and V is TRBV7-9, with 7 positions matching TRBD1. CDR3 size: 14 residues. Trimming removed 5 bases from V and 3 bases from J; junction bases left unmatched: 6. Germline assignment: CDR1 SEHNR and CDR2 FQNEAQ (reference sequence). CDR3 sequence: CASSDDRDEETQYF. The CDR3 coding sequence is TGTGCCAGCAGCGATGACAGGGATGAAGAGACCCAGTACTTC. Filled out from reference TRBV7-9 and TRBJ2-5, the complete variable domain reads DTGVSQNPRHKITKRGQNVTFRCDPISEHNRLYWYRQTLGQGPEFLTYFQNEAQLEKSRLLSDRFSAERPKGSFSTLEIQRTEQGDSAMYLCASSDDRDEETQYFGPGTRLLVL.

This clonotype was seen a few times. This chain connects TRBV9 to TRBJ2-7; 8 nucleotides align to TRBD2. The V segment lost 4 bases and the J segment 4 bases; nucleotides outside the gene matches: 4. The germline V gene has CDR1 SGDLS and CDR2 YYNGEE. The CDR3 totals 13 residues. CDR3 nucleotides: TGTGCCAGCAGCACCGGGGGGGAGTACGAGCAGTACTTC. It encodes CASSTGGEYEQYF.

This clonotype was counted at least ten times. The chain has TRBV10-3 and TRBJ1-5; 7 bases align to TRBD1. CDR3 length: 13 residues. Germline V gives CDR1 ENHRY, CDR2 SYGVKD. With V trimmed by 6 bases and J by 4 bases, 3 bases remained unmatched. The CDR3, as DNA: TGTGCCATCAGACAGGGGCCTAATCAGCCCCAGCATTTT. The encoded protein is CAIRQGPNQPQHF.

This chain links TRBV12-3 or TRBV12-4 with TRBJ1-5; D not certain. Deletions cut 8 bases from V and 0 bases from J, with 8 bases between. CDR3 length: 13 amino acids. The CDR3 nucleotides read TGTGCCAGCGCGATTTATAGCAATCAGCCCCAGCATTTT. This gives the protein CASAIYSNQPQHF.

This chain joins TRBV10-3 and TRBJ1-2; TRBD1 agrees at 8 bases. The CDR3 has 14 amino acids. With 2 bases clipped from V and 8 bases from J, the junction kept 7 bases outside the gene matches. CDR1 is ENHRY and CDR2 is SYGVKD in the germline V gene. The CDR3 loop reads CAISEDRGFLGYTF. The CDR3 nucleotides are TGTGCCATCAGTGAGGACAGGGGTTTTTTGGGCTACACCTTC.

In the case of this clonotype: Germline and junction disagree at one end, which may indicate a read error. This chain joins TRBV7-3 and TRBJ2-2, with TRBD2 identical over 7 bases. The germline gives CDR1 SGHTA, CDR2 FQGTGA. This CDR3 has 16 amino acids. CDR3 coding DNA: TGCGCCAGCAGCCTTCTAGCGGAGATCGTCCCCGGGGAGCTGTTTTTT. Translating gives CASSLLAEIVPGELFF.

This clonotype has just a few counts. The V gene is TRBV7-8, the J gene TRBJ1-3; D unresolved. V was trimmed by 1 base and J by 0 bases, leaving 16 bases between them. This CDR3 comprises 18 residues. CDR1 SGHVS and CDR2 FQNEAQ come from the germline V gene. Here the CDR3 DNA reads TGTGCCAGCAGCTTAGATCCCTTTAGCGGGAGCTCTGGAAACACCATATATTTT. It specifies CASSLDPFSGSSGNTIYF.

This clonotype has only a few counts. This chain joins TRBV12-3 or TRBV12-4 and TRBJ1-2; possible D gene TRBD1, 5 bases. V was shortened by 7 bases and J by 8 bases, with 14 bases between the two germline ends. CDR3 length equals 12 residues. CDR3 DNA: TGTGCCAGCACCCGGGGGGGAGCCGGCTACACCTTC. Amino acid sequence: CASTRGGAGYTF.

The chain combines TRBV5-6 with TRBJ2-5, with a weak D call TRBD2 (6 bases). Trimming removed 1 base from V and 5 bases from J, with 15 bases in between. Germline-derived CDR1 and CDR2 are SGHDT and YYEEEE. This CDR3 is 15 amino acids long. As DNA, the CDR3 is TGTGCCAGCAGCTTGTCGGGGAGGACGTTGGAGACCCAGTACTTC. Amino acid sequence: CASSLSGRTLETQYF.

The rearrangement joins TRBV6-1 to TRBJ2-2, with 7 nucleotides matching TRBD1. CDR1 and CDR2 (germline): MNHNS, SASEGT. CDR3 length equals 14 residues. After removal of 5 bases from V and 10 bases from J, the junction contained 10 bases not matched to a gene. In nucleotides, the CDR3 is TGTGCCAGCAGTAGGGGACAGTTAGTAGAGGAGCTGTTTTTT. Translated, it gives CASSRGQLVEELFF.

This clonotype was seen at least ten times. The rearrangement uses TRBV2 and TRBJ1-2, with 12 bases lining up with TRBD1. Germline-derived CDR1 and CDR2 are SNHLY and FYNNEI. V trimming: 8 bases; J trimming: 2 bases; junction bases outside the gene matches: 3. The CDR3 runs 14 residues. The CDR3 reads CASSGTGGNYGYTF. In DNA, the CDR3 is TGTGCCAGCTCCGGGACAGGGGGCAACTATGGCTACACCTTC.

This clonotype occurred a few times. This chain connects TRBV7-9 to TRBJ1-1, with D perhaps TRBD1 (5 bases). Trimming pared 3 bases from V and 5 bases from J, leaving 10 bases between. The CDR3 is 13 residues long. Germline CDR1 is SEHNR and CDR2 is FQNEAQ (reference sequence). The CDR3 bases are TGTGCCAGCAGCTTGTTGGGACTTACTGAAGCTTTCTTT. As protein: CASSLLGLTEAFF.

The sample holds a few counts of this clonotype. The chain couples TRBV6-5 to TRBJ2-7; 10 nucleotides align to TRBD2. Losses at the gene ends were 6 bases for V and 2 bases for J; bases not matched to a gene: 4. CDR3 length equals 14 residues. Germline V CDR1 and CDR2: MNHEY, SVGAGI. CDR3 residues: CASRRTSGTYEQYF. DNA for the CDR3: TGTGCCAGCAGACGGACTAGCGGCACCTACGAGCAGTACTTC.